Listed here is a single T cell receptor beta chain. Its antigen is currently unknown. The sample is drawn from a study of blood T cells in healthy people across ages. Overall study results and limits: Measured against age, TCR beta diversity per million T cells decreased in a roughly linear manner. When set beside aged donors, long-lived donors presented more naive CD4+ cells and higher diversity.

Together with a sample-barcoded 5' primer, a J-beta primer mix was included in a second PCR lasting about 7 to 12 cycles. TCRdb independently ran MiXCR on the 5' RACE reads; one entry per CDR3 protein. The sample holds 800,000 to 1,300,000 distinct CDR3 sequences; less than 25% are singletons and the top ten take approximately 0.7%. Total RNA was isolated from each sample in quantities of at least 6 micrograms. The same sample was also used in a study of T cells of mothers and their children.

The receptor was isolated from a girl aged 2-10 years in good health. Sequencing used blood.

In nucleotides, the CDR3 is TGTGCCAGCAGGGAACTAGCGGATAAAGAGACCCAGTACTTC. Protein: CASRELADKETQYF. This chain joins TRBV2 and TRBJ2-5; TRBD2 matches at 8 bases. Germline trimming cut 6 bases from V and 3 bases from J; bases unmatched to any gene: 6. Germline loops: CDR1 SNHLY, CDR2 FYNNEI. CDR3 size: 14 residues.